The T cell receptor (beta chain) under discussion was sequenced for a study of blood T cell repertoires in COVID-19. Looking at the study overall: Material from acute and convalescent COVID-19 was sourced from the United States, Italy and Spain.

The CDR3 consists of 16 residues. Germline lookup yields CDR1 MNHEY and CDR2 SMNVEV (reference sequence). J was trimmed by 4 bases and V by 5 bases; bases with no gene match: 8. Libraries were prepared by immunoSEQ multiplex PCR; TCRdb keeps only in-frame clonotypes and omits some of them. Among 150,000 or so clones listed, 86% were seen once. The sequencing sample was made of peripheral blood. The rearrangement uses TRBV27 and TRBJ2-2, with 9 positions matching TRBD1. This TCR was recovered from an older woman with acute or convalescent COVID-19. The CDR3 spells CASSHGTGLRTGELFF. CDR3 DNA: TGTGCCAGCAGTCATGGGACAGGGCTTCGCACCGGGGAGCTGTTTTTT.